This TCR beta chain comes out of a study of untreated major depressive disorder. Each depressed patient was pairwise matched to a non-depressed control for sex, age, current smoking status and body mass index. Every participant had European ancestry. The CDR3 spans 11 residues. CDR1 SEHNR and CDR2 FQNEAQ come from the germline V gene (reference sequence). V was pared by 0 bases and J by 10 bases, with 4 bases between. The data were produced by immunoSEQ multiplex PCR, yet TCRdb's version contains in-frame clones alone and is incomplete. The sample comprises 15,000 to 20,000 clones, more than 75% of which are singletons, and roughly 0.82% rests with the top ten.

The sequenced sample consisted of CD4+ T cells from PBMCs. This TCR was sampled from a woman aged 30 to 39 in good health. The V call is TRBV7-9, the J call TRBJ2-1; D call uncertain. The DNA for the CDR3 is TGTGCCAGCAGCTTAGCAGTCGAGCAGTTCTTC. As protein: CASSLAVEQFF.